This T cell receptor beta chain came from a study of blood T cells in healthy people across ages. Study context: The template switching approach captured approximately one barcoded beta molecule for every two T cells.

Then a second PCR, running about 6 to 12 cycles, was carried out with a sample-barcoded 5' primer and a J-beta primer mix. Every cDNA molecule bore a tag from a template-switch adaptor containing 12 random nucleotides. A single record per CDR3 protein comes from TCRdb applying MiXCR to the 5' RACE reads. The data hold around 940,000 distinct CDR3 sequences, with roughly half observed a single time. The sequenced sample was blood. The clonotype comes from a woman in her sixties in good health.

The CDR3 DNA reads as TGCAGTGCTAGAGATCTGGACTATTCCTACGAGCAGTACTTC. Protein: CSARDLDYSYEQYF. The chain is built from TRBV20-1 and TRBJ2-7; D might be TRBD2 (6 bases). Trimming left V 0 bases short and J 1 base short, with 10 bases between. The CDR3 runs to 14 residues. The germline gives CDR1 DFQATT, CDR2 SNEGSKA (reference sequence).